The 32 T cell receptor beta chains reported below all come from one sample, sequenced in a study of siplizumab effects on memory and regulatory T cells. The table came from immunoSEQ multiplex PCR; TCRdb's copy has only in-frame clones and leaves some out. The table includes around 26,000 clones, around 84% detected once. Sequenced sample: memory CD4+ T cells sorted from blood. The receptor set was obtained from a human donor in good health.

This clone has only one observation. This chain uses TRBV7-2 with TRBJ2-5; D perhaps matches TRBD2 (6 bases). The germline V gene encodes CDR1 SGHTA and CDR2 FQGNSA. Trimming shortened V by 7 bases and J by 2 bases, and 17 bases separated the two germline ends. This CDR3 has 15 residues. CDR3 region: CASTSRWGTQETQYF. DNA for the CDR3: TGTGCCAGCACCTCCCGATGGGGGACTCAAGAGACCCAGTACTTC.

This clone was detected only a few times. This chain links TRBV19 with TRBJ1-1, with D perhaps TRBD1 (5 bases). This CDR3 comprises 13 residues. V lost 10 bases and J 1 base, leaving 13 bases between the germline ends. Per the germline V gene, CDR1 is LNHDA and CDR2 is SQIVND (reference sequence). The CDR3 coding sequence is TGTGCCACGGGGACCGACCAGAACACTGAAGCTTTCTTT. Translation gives CATGTDQNTEAFF.

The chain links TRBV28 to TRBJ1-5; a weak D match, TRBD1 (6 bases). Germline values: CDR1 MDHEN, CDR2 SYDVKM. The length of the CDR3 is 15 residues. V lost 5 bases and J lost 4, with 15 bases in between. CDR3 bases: TGTGCCAGCAGTCCCAGGGAGGGGGTTAATCAGCCCCAGCATTTT. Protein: CASSPREGVNQPQHF.

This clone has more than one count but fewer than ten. In nucleotides, the CDR3 is TGTGCCAGCAAAGACAGTTCTAACACTGAAGCTTTCTTT. It specifies CASKDSSNTEAFF. The chain combines TRBV6-5 with TRBJ1-1; weak D call: TRBD1 (5 bases). V lost 7 bases and J lost 2, with 11 bases in between. This CDR3 is built from 13 residues. Per the germline V gene, CDR1 is MNHEY and CDR2 is SVGAGI.

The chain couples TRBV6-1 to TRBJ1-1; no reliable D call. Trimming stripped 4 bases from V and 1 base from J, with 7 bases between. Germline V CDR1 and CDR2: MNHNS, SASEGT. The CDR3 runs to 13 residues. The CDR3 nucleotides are TGTGCCAGCAGTGTTTACAGGAACACTGAAGCTTTCTTT. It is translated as CASSVYRNTEAFF.

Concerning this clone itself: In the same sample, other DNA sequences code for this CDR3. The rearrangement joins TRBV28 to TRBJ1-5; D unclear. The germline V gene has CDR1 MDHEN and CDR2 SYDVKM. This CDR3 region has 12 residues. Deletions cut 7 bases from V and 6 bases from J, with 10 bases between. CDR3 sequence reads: CASTRVGQPQHF. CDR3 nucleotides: TGTGCCAGCACGCGGGTAGGTCAGCCCCAGCATTTT.

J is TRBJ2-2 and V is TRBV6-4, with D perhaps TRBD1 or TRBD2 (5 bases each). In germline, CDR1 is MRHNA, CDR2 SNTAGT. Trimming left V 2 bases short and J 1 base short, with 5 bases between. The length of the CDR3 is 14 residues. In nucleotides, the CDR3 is TGTGCCAGCAGTGACGGGGGGAACACCGGGGAGCTGTTTTTT. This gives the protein CASSDGGNTGELFF.

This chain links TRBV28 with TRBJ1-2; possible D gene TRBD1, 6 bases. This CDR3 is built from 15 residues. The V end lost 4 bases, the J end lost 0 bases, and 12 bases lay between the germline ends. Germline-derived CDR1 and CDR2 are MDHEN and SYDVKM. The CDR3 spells CASSSQGGSNYGYTF. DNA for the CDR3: TGTGCCAGCAGTTCACAGGGAGGTTCTAACTATGGCTACACCTTC.

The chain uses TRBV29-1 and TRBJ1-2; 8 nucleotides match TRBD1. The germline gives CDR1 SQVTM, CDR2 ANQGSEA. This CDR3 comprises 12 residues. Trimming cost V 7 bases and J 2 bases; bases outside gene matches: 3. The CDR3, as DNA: TGCAGCGACCGGACAGGGAACTATGGCTACACCTTC. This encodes CSDRTGNYGYTF.

Here the CDR3 reads CASSISRDNSPLHF. The CDR3 DNA sequence: TGTGCCAGTAGTATTTCCAGGGATAATTCACCCCTCCACTTT. V and J are TRBV19 and TRBJ1-6, with TRBD1 as a possible D gene (5 bases). The CDR3 is 14 residues long. V gave up 3 bases and J gave up 5 bases, with 8 bases separating them. Germline V CDR1 and CDR2: LNHDA, SQIVND (reference sequence).

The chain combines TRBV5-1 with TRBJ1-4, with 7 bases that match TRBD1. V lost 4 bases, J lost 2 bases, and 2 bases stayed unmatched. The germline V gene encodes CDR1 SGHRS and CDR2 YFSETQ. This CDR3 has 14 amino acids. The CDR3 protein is CASSPRGTNEKLFF. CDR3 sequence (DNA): TGCGCCAGCAGCCCCAGGGGGACTAATGAAAAACTGTTTTTT.

In nucleotides, the CDR3 is TGTGCCATTAACAACGAGGGAACAGATACGCAGTATTTT. Its protein is CAINNEGTDTQYF. V is TRBV10-3 and J is TRBJ2-3, with D possibly being TRBD2 (5 bases). The ends were cut back, 9 bases at V and 3 bases at J, with 13 bases in the middle. The CDR3 length is 13 residues. Germline loops: CDR1 ENHRY, CDR2 SYGVKD.

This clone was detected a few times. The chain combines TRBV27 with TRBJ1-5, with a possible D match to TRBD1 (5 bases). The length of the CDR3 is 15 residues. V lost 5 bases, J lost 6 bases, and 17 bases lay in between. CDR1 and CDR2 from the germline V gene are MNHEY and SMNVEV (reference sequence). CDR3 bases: TGTGCCAGCAGTATGGGGACGGGTCAGGGTCAGCCCCAGCATTTT. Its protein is CASSMGTGQGQPQHF.

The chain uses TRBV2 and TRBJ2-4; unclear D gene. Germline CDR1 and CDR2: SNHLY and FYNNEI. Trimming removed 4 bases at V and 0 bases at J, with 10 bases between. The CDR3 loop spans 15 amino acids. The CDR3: CASSGVEVAKNIQYF. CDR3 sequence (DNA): TGTGCCAGCAGTGGGGTAGAAGTAGCCAAAAACATTCAGTACTTC.

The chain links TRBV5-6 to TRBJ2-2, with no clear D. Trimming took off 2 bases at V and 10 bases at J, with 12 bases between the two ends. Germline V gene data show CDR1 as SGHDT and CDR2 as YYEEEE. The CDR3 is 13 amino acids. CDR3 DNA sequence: TGTGCCAGCAGCTTTTTTCACCCGCCGGAGCTGTTTTTT. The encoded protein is CASSFFHPPELFF.

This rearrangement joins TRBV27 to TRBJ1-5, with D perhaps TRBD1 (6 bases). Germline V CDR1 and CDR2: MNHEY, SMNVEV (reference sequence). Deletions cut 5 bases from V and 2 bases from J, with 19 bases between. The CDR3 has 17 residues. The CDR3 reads CASSPKPPGQRNQPQHF. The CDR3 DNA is TGTGCCAGCAGTCCGAAGCCCCCTGGACAGCGCAATCAGCCCCAGCATTTT.

CDR3 bases: TGTGCCAGCAGCTTAGGAGCAGGGGGCGCCGGGGAGCTGTTTTTT. Its translation: CASSLGAGGAGELFF. J is TRBJ2-2 and V is TRBV11-3; 8 bases line up with TRBD1. J lost 6 bases, V lost 1 base, and 4 bases had no gene match. Germline V CDR1 and CDR2: SGHNT, YENEEA. The CDR3 has 15 residues.

Here the CDR3 DNA reads TGCAGCGTTGAGGGCAGGGGACCCTCTGGGGCCAACGTCCTGACTTTC. It encodes CSVEGRGPSGANVLTF. This chain uses TRBV29-1 with TRBJ2-6; TRBD1 might be the D (6 bases). Germline V gives CDR1 SQVTM, CDR2 ANQGSEA. The CDR3 extends over 16 amino acids. Trimming pared 3 bases from V and 0 bases from J, leaving 12 bases between.

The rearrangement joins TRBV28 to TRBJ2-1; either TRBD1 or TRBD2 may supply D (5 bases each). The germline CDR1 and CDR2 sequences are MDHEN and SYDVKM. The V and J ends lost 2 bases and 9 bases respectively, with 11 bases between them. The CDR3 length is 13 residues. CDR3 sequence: CASSLPGTGEQFF. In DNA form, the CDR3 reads TGTGCCAGCAGTTTACCCGGGACGGGTGAGCAGTTCTTC.

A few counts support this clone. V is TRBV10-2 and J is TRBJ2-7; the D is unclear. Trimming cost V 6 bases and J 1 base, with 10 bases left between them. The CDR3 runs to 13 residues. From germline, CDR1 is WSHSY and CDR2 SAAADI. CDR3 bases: TGCGCCAGCAGGGAACACCAATCCTACGAGCAGTACTTC. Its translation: CASREHQSYEQYF.

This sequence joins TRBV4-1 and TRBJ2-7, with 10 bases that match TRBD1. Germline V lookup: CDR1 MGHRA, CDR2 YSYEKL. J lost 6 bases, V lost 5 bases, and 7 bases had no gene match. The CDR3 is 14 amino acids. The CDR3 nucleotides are TGCGCCAGCAGCTACCGGGACAGGGGTGGCGAGCAGTACTTC. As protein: CASSYRDRGGEQYF.

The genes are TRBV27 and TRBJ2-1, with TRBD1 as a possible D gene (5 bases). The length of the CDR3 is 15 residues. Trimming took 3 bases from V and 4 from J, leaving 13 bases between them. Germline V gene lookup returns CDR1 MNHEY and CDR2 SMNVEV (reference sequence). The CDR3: CASSLNLGVYNEQFF. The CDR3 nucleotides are TGTGCCAGCAGTTTGAACCTAGGGGTTTACAATGAGCAGTTCTTC.

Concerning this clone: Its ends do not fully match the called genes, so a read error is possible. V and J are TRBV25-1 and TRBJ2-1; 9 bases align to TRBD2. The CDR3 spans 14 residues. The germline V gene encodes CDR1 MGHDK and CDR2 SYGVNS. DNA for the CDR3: TGTGCCAGTTCCGGGACTAGCCTTAACAATGGGCAGTTCTTC. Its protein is CASSGTSLNNGQFF.

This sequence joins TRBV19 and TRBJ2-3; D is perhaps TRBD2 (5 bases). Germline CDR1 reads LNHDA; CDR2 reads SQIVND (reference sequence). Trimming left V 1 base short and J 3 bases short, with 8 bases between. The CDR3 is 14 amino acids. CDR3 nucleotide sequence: TGTGCCAGTAGTATAGGGAGGCATACAGATACGCAGTATTTT. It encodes CASSIGRHTDTQYF.

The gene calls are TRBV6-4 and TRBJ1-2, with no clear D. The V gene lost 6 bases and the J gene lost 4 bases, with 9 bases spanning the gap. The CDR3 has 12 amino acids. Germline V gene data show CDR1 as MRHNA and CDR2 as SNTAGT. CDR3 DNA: TGTGCCAGCAGACAACCGCCCTATGGCTACACCTTC. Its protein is CASRQPPYGYTF.

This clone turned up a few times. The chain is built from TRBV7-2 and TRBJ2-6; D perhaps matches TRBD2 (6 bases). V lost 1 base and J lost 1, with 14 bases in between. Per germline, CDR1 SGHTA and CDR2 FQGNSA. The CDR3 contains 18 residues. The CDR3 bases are TGTGCCAGCAGCTTAGTTGGGACTGCCCAATCTGGGGCCAACGTCCTGACTTTC. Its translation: CASSLVGTAQSGANVLTF.

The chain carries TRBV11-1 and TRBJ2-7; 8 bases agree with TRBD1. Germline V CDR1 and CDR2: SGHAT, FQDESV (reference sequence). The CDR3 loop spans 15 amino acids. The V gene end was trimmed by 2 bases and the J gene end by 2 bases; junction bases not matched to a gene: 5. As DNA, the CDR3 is TGTGCCAGCAGCTTATCAACAGGGGGGACCTACGAGCAGTACTTC. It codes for CASSLSTGGTYEQYF. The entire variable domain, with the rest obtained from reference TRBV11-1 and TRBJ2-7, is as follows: EAEVAQSPRYKITEKSQAVAFWCDPISGHATLYWYRQILGQGPELLVQFQDESVVDDSQLPKDRFSAERLKGVDSTLKIQPAELGDSAMYLCASSLSTGGTYEQYFGPGTRLTVT.

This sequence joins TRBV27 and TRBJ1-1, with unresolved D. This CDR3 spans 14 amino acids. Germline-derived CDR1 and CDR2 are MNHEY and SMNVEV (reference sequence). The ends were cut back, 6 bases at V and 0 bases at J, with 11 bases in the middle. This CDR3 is CASRVAQLNTEAFF. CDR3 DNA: TGTGCCAGCAGAGTTGCACAGCTGAACACTGAAGCTTTCTTT.

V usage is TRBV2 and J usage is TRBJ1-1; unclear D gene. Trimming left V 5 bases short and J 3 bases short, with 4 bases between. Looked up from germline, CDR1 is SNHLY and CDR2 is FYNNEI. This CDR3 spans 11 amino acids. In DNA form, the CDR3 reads TGTGCCAGCAGTCCCTACACTGAAGCTTTCTTT. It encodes CASSPYTEAFF.

The CDR3 nucleotides read TGTGCCAGCAGCCGACTAGCGGGAATCGACGAGCAGTACTTC. Protein sequence: CASSRLAGIDEQYF. The chain carries TRBV13 and TRBJ2-7, with 11 bases identical to TRBD2. The CDR3 is made up of 14 amino acids. V trimming: 5 bases; J trimming: 5 bases; junction bases outside the gene matches: 5. The germline V gene encodes CDR1 PRHDT and CDR2 FYEKMQ (reference sequence).

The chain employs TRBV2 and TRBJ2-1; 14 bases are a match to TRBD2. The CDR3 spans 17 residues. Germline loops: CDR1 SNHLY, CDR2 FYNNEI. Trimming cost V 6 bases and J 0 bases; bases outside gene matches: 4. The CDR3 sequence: CASSGGLAGVSYNEQFF. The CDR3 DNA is TGTGCCAGCAGCGGGGGACTAGCGGGAGTCTCCTACAATGAGCAGTTCTTC.

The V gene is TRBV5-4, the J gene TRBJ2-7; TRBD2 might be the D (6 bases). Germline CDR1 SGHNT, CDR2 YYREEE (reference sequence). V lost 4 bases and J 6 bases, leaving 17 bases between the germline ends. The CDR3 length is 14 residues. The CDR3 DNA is TGTGCCAGCAGCCCCCGGGACTCTTTTCTCGAGCAGTACTTC. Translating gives CASSPRDSFLEQYF.